Following are 32 T cell receptor beta chains from one sample sequenced in a study of cytomegalovirus exposure and HLA in healthy donors. The PCR made use of 60 Vbeta and 13 Jbeta primers. Using immunoSEQ multiplex PCR, the repertoire was profiled, and TCRdb retains in-frame clones only, with some absent. The sample shows more than 150,000 clones, more than 65% of them seen only once. Specimen: PBMCs. All receptors come from a woman in her thirties in good health and CMV-seropositive.

The V call is TRBV6-1, the J call TRBJ1-5; no reliable D call. V lost 7 bases and J lost 2, with 15 bases in between. The CDR3 runs 15 residues. Germline V lookup: CDR1 MNHNS, CDR2 SASEGT. CDR3 in DNA: TGTGCCAGCAACTCACCGGGAGATGGCAATCAGCCCCAGCATTTT. It specifies CASNSPGDGNQPQHF.

Turning to this clone: The DNA is omitted, as the CDR3 cannot be located on it reliably, and the CDR3 follows TCRdb's listing. The chain recombines TRBV15 with TRBJ2-5; TRBD2, as called in the table, went unchecked against the DNA. CDR1 is LNHNV and CDR2 is YYDKDF in the germline V gene (reference sequence). The length of the CDR3 is 15 amino acids, counting both ends. CDR3 residues: CATSSSSGGEETQYF.

The genes are TRBV19 and TRBJ1-5; D gene ambiguous. Trimming shortened V by 5 bases and J by 3 bases, and 8 bases separated the two germline ends. The germline V gene encodes CDR1 LNHDA and CDR2 SQIVND (reference sequence). This CDR3 region has 13 residues. CDR3 in DNA: TGTGCCAGTAGTTTCGGGGACAATCAGCCCCAGCATTTT. Its protein product is CASSFGDNQPQHF.

The gene calls are TRBV9 and TRBJ1-1; a weak D match, TRBD1 (5 bases). Germline CDR1 reads SGDLS; CDR2 reads YYNGEE. The CDR3 is made up of 14 amino acids. Trimming cost V 4 bases and J 5 bases, with 15 bases left between them. The CDR3 nucleotides are TGTGCCAGCAGCTCTGGGGGGTCGGGGACTGAAGCTTTCTTT. Protein: CASSSGGSGTEAFF.

CDR3 sequence reads: CSTLPPGMNTEAFF. In nucleotides, the CDR3 is TGCAGCACACTACCTCCTGGCATGAACACTGAAGCTTTCTTT. The chain employs TRBV29-1 and TRBJ1-1; D call uncertain. The CDR3 sequence is 14 residues long. V dropped 8 bases and J dropped 0 bases, with 16 bases sitting between them. CDR1 and CDR2 from the germline V gene are SQVTM and ANQGSEA.

This rearrangement joins TRBV11-2 to TRBJ2-2; D gene ambiguous. V was pared by 4 bases and J by 7 bases, with 10 bases between. This CDR3 is built from 13 residues. Germline loops: CDR1 SGHAT, CDR2 FQNNGV. The CDR3 is CASSSGPFGELFF. CDR3 coding DNA: TGTGCCAGCAGCTCCGGTCCCTTCGGGGAGCTGTTTTTT.

The chain is built from TRBV7-8 and TRBJ2-5, with 13 bases identical to TRBD2. The junction had 8 bases not matched to a gene; V was cut back by 5 bases and J by 2 bases. This CDR3 spans 17 amino acids. Germline V gene sequence: CDR1 SGHVS, CDR2 FQNEAQ. The CDR3: CASSAGLAGTQQETQYF. CDR3 in DNA: TGTGCCAGCAGCGCGGGACTAGCGGGAACTCAGCAAGAGACCCAGTACTTC.

Details on this clone: Sequence at one end of the junction differs from germline and may be a read error. The genes are TRBV7-9 and TRBJ1-2; no definite D call. There are 15 residues in the CDR3. Germline V gives CDR1 SEHNR, CDR2 FQNEAQ (reference sequence). The CDR3 DNA reads as TGTTCCAGCAGCTTGGGCAGAATTCAACGTGGGGGCTACACCTTC. Encoded protein: CSSSLGRIQRGGYTF.

CDR3 nucleotide sequence: TGCAGCGCCTTAATCCGGGACAGGGGGTGGAATAACTATGGCTACACCTTC. Protein: CSALIRDRGWNNYGYTF. The chain joins TRBV29-1 to TRBJ1-2, with 11 positions matching TRBD1. The CDR3 is 17 residues long. CDR1 and CDR2 (germline): SQVTM, ANQGSEA. Trimming removed 7 bases from V and 1 base from J; junction bases left unmatched: 14. Supplemented by reference TRBV29-1 and TRBJ1-2, the full variable domain reads SAVISQKPSRDICQRGTSLTIQCQVDSQVTMMFWYRQQPGQSLTLIATANQGSEATYESGFVIDKFPISRPNLTFSTLTVSNMSPEDSSIYLCSALIRDRGWNNYGYTFGSGTRLTVV.

This clone showed up just a few times. V and J are TRBV28 and TRBJ1-1, with a possible D match to TRBD1 (6 bases). The CDR3 runs to 15 residues. The germline V and J ends were trimmed by 4 bases and 1 base, with 13 bases remaining between them. Germline CDR1 is MDHEN and CDR2 is SYDVKM. Here the CDR3 reads CASSSFRTANTEAFF. The CDR3 DNA is TGTGCCAGCAGTTCTTTCAGGACAGCGAACACTGAAGCTTTCTTT.

This clone came up a few times. The chain employs TRBV18 and TRBJ1-2; tentatively, D is TRBD1 (6 bases). Germline CDR1 KGHSH, CDR2 LQKENI. CDR3 length equals 16 residues. V lost 3 bases to trimming and J lost 4 bases, with 18 bases between them. CDR3 DNA sequence: TGTGCCAGCTCACCGCTCGAACAGGGCCGCAGCTATGGCTACACCTTC. Translation gives CASSPLEQGRSYGYTF.

The chain uses TRBV6-5 and TRBJ1-1, with 11 bases fitting TRBD1. This CDR3 is 15 amino acids long. V lost 1 base, J lost 7 bases, and 5 bases stayed unmatched. From germline, CDR1 is MNHEY and CDR2 SVGAGI. The CDR3 bases are TGTGCCAGCAGTTACTTCGGACAGGGGGCGGGTGAAGCTTTCTTT. As protein: CASSYFGQGAGEAFF.

The chain combines TRBV6-1 with TRBJ2-2, with TRBD1 matching 7 bases. V was clipped by 5 bases and J by 3 bases; unmatched bases: 3. The CDR3 is made up of 14 amino acids. Germline CDR1 MNHNS, CDR2 SASEGT. CDR3 nucleotides: TGTGCCAGCAGTCGAACAGGGGACACCGGGGAGCTGTTTTTT. Translating gives CASSRTGDTGELFF.

The rearrangement links TRBV6-1 to TRBJ1-5, with 10 bases aligning to TRBD1. Germline V lookup: CDR1 MNHNS, CDR2 SASEGT. V dropped 8 bases and J dropped 6; count of bases not matched to a gene: 7. CDR3 length equals 14 residues. The CDR3 DNA reads as TGTGCCAGCGGGGGACAGGGGCTCGGTCAGCCCCAGCATTTT. It encodes CASGGQGLGQPQHF.

CDR3 sequence (DNA): TGCGCCAGCAGCTCCGTAAAGGCCGGACTGTATGGCTACACCTTC. Translation gives CASSSVKAGLYGYTF. The chain couples TRBV4-3 to TRBJ1-2; no definite D call. This CDR3 contains 15 residues. Germline CDR1 and CDR2: LGHNA and YSLEER. The germline V and J ends were trimmed by 5 bases and 5 bases, with 18 bases remaining between them.

This clone occurred a few times. The chain recombines TRBV5-6 with TRBJ2-6, with TRBD2 as a possible D gene (5 bases). The CDR3 consists of 17 residues. CDR1 and CDR2 from the germline V gene are SGHDT and YYEEEE. The V gene lost 1 base and the J gene lost 0 bases, with 11 bases spanning the gap. This CDR3 reads CASSLPGLTSGANVLTF. The DNA for the CDR3 is TGTGCCAGCAGCTTGCCCGGACTGACCTCTGGGGCCAACGTCCTGACTTTC. The full variable domain, with the rest looked up from reference TRBV5-6 and TRBJ2-6, is DAGVTQSPTHLIKTRGQQVTLRCSPKSGHDTVSWYQQALGQGPQFIFQYYEEEERQRGNFPDRFSGHQFPNYSSELNVNALLLGDSALYLCASSLPGLTSGANVLTFGAGSRLTVL.

The chain recombines TRBV27 with TRBJ1-5; 9 bases are shared with TRBD1. The CDR3 has 17 amino acids. Per germline, CDR1 MNHEY and CDR2 SMNVEV (reference sequence). V lost 0 bases to trimming and J lost 7 bases; unmatched junction nucleotides: 10. For the CDR3, the DNA is TGTGCCAGCAGTTTATCGATGGGACAGGGCGCTATGCAGCCCCAGCATTTT. Translated: CASSLSMGQGAMQPQHF.

The sample holds one count of this clone. The chain is built from TRBV18 and TRBJ1-1, with D unresolved. The germline V and J ends were trimmed by 1 base and 4 bases, with 16 bases remaining between them. The CDR3 spans 16 residues. The germline CDR1 and CDR2 sequences are KGHSH and LQKENI. Here the CDR3 DNA reads TGTGCCAGCTCACCACTACCTATGTGGGCCGGCACTGAAGCTTTCTTT. Its translation: CASSPLPMWAGTEAFF.

V and J are TRBV2 and TRBJ2-1; 8 bases align to TRBD2. Looked up from germline, CDR1 is SNHLY and CDR2 is FYNNEI. V was pared by 3 bases and J by 8 bases, with 9 bases of the junction left unmatched. This CDR3 has 15 amino acids. CDR3 bases: TGTGCCAGCAGTGATGAGGCTAGCGGGCCATATGAGCAGTTCTTC. The encoded protein is CASSDEASGPYEQFF.

The chain is built from TRBV5-1 and TRBJ2-2, with 7 bases matching TRBD1. With V trimmed by 3 bases and J by 1 base, 6 bases remained unmatched. Germline-derived CDR1 and CDR2 are SGHRS and YFSETQ. The CDR3 is 16 residues long. The CDR3 is CASSSRWTGNTGELFF. The CDR3 nucleotides read TGCGCCAGCAGCTCCCGATGGACAGGGAACACCGGGGAGCTGTTTTTT.

This clone has more than one count but fewer than ten. The chain couples TRBV11-2 to TRBJ2-1; maybe TRBD2 (5 bases). CDR1 is SGHAT and CDR2 is FQNNGV in the germline V gene. The germline V and J ends were trimmed by 5 bases and 7 bases, with 15 bases remaining between them. The length of the CDR3 is 14 residues. CDR3 nucleotide sequence: TGTGCCAGCAGCCTTTGGGTCGGGGAGAATGAGCAGTTCTTC. Its protein product is CASSLWVGENEQFF.

The chain recombines TRBV15 with TRBJ2-7, with D unresolved. There are 13 residues in the CDR3. Trimming shortened V by 2 bases and J by 6 bases, and 11 bases separated the two germline ends. Germline V gene data show CDR1 as LNHNV and CDR2 as YYDKDF (reference sequence). The CDR3 DNA sequence: TGTGCCACCAGCAGACCAAGTACTCTCGAGCAGTACTTC. It translates to CATSRPSTLEQYF.

This clone was found once. This specimen includes other DNA sequences encoding the same CDR3. The chain recombines TRBV5-4 with TRBJ2-3, with D hard to call. Germline values: CDR1 SGHNT, CDR2 YYREEE (reference sequence). CDR3 length equals 13 residues. V shed 0 bases and J shed 4 bases, with 6 bases lying between them. The CDR3 spells CASSLGSADTQYF. CDR3 nucleotide sequence: TGTGCCAGCAGCTTGGGTTCGGCAGATACGCAGTATTTT. Filled out from reference TRBV5-4 and TRBJ2-3, the complete variable domain reads ETGVTQSPTHLIKTRGQQVTLRCSSQSGHNTVSWYQQALGQGPQFIFQYYREEENGRGNFPPRFSGLQFPNYSSELNVNALELDDSALYLCASSLGSADTQYFGPGTRLTVL.

The chain links TRBV28 to TRBJ2-3; D perhaps matches TRBD1 (6 bases). V shed 10 bases and J shed 6 bases, with 17 bases lying between them. CDR1 and CDR2 from the germline V gene are MDHEN and SYDVKM. The CDR3 consists of 13 residues. CDR3: CAIERGSEDTQYF. As DNA, the CDR3 is TGTGCCATCGAGAGGGGGAGTGAGGATACGCAGTATTTT.

The genes are TRBV5-6 and TRBJ1-5, with 7 bases that match TRBD1. Germline V gives CDR1 SGHDT, CDR2 YYEEEE. J lost 3 bases, V lost 1 base, and 4 bases had no gene match. The CDR3 is 15 residues long. The CDR3 loop reads CASSLRQGTNQPQHF. The CDR3 region has the DNA TGTGCCAGCAGCTTGAGACAGGGCACCAATCAGCCCCAGCATTTT.

Comments on this clone: The same CDR3 also results from other DNA sequences found in this sample. This rearrangement joins TRBV28 to TRBJ1-4; no reliable D call. The CDR3 spans 16 residues. The ends were cut back, 4 bases at V and 8 bases at J, with 20 bases in the middle. Germline loops: CDR1 MDHEN, CDR2 SYDVKM. The CDR3 DNA reads TGTGCCAGCAGTTCCCCCTACGGAGGATATATCGAAAAACTGTTTTTT. Its protein product is CASSSPYGGYIEKLFF. The full variable domain, its missing parts supplied by reference TRBV28 and TRBJ1-4, is DVKVTQSSRYLVKRTGEKVFLECVQDMDHENMFWYRQDPGLGLRLIYFSYDVKMKEKGDIPEGYSVSREKKERFSLILESASTNQTSMYLCASSSPYGGYIEKLFFGSGTQLSVL.

This chain links TRBV10-1 with TRBJ2-2; possible D gene TRBD2, 6 bases. The germline gives CDR1 WNHNN, CDR2 SYGVQD (reference sequence). This CDR3 has 16 residues. The V end lost 4 bases, the J end lost 0 bases, and 12 bases lay between the germline ends. The CDR3 reads CASSAGTFANTGELFF. For the CDR3, the DNA is TGCGCCAGCAGTGCCGGGACTTTCGCGAACACCGGGGAGCTGTTTTTT.

This sequence joins TRBV5-1 and TRBJ1-1; D uncertain. Between the trimmed V and J ends, which lost 3 bases and 4 bases, there was a span of 16 bases. The CDR3 has 15 residues. Germline V gene lookup returns CDR1 SGHRS and CDR2 YFSETQ. CDR3 nucleotides: TGCGCCAGCAGCTCAGGACTCTTCGTAGGCACTGAAGCTTTCTTT. The encoded protein is CASSSGLFVGTEAFF.

The chain couples TRBV6-1 to TRBJ1-1; D remains ambiguous. Germline V gene data show CDR1 as MNHNS and CDR2 as SASEGT. V lost 7 bases and J lost 11, with 20 bases in between. The CDR3 totals 13 residues. CDR3 sequence reads: CASISGRRAGAFF. The CDR3 nucleotides are TGTGCCAGCATTTCAGGTAGACGGGCGGGGGCTTTCTTT.

This chain links TRBV11-2 with TRBJ2-7; D remains ambiguous. This CDR3 contains 13 residues. Per germline, CDR1 SGHAT and CDR2 FQNNGV. V shed 5 bases and J shed 0 bases, with 8 bases lying between them. CDR3 nucleotides: TGTGCCAGCAGCCTGACATACTCCTACGAGCAGTACTTC. Protein sequence: CASSLTYSYEQYF.

This clone was counted only a few times. V usage is TRBV18 and J usage is TRBJ1-1, with D possibly TRBD1 on 6 matching bases. The germline gives CDR1 KGHSH, CDR2 LQKENI. Trimming cost V 2 bases and J 10 bases, with 8 bases left between them. The CDR3 runs 11 residues. The CDR3 region is CASSPAGAAFF. CDR3 in DNA: TGTGCCAGCTCACCAGCGGGGGCAGCTTTCTTT.

The chain employs TRBV10-3 and TRBJ2-2; D is perhaps TRBD2 (6 bases). V was trimmed by 10 bases and J by 1 base, leaving 19 bases between them. Germline CDR1 is ENHRY and CDR2 is SYGVKD. The CDR3 spans 16 residues. Here the CDR3 DNA reads TGTGCCACCCTATTAACGGCGGGGCTGAACACCGGGGAGCTGTTTTTT. This translates into CATLLTAGLNTGELFF.